This TCR beta chain stems from a study of T cell responses to AZD1222 COVID-19 vaccine. The assay was immunoSEQ multiplex PCR, and TCRdb's table has in-frame clones only and misses some. The data show some 88,000 clones, with 92% seen just once and less than 6.5% held by the top ten. The CDR3 loop spans 19 amino acids. Germline CDR1 reads MDHEN; CDR2 reads SYDVKM. The trim removed 7 bases at V and 0 bases at J, leaving 17 bases unmatched. The rearrangement links TRBV28 to TRBJ2-3; TRBD2 agrees at 9 bases. The sequence derives from an adult in good health. This specimen was peripheral blood, taken on day 0 of AZD1222 vaccination. CDR3 amino acids: CASTSPPSGRPLSTDTQYF. The CDR3 nucleotides read TGTGCCAGCACCTCACCCCCCAGCGGGAGGCCTCTCAGCACAGATACGCAGTATTTT.